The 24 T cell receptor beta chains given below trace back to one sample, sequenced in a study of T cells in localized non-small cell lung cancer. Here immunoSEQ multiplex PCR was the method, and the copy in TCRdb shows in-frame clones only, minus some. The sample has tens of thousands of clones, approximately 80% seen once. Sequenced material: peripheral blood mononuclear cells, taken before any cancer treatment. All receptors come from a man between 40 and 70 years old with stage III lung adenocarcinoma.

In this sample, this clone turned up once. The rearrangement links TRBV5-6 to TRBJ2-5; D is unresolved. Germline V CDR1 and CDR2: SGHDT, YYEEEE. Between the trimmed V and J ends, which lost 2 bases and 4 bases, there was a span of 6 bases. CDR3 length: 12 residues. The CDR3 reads CASSFGRETQYF. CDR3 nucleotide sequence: TGTGCCAGCAGCTTCGGGCGAGAGACCCAGTACTTC.

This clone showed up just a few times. The CDR3 sequence is CASSDSTGGNGYTF. The CDR3 region has the DNA TGTGCCAGCAGTGATTCGACAGGGGGCAATGGCTACACCTTC. V gene TRBV6-4 combines with J gene TRBJ1-2; 10 positions agree with TRBD1. The germline CDR1 and CDR2 sequences are MRHNA and SNTAGT. V lost 3 bases, J lost 6 bases, and 4 bases stayed unmatched. CDR3 length: 14 amino acids.

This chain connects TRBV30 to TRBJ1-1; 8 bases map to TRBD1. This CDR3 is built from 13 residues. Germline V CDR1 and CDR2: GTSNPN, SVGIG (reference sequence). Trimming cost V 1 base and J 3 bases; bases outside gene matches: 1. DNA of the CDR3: TGTGCCTGGAGTGGACAGGGGCACACTGAAGCTTTCTTT. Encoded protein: CAWSGQGHTEAFF.

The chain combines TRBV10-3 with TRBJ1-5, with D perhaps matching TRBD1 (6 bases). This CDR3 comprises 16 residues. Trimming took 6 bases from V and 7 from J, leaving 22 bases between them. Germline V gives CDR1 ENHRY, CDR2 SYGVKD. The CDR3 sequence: CAISLQGGRGGQPQHF. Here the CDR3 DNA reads TGTGCCATCAGCCTACAGGGAGGACGCGGAGGACAGCCCCAGCATTTT.

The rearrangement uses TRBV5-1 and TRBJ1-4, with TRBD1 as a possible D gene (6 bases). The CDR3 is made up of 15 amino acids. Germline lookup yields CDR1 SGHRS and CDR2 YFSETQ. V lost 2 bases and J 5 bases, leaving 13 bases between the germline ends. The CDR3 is CASSFTTGPNEKLFF. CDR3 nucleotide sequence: TGCGCCAGCAGCTTTACTACAGGGCCAAATGAAAAACTGTTTTTT.

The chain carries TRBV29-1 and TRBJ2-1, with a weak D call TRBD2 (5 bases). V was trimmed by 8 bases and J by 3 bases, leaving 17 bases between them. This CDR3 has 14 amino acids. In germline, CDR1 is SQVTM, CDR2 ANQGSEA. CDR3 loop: CSFKGRVDYNEQFF. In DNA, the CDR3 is TGCAGCTTTAAAGGGCGGGTCGACTACAATGAGCAGTTCTTC.

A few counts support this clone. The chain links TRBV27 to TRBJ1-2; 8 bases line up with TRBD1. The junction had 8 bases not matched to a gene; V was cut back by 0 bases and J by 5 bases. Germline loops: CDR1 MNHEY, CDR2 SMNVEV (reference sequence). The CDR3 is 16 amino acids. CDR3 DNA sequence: TGTGCCAGCAGTTTATCTTTCGCAGGGGGCCCGTATGGCTACACCTTC. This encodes CASSLSFAGGPYGYTF.

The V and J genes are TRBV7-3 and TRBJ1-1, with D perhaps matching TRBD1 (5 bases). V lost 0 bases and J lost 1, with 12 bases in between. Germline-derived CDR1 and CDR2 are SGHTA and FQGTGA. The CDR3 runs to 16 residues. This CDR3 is CASSLTAGQGNTEAFF. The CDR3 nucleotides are TGTGCCAGCAGCTTAACCGCCGGGCAGGGGAACACTGAAGCTTTCTTT.

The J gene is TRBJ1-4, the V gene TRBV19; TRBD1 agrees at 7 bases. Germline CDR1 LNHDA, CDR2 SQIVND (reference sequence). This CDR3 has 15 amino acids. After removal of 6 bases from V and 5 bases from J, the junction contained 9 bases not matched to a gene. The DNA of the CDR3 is TGTGCCAGTAGCCTTATGACAGGGAGGAATGAAAAACTGTTTTTT. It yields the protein CASSLMTGRNEKLFF.

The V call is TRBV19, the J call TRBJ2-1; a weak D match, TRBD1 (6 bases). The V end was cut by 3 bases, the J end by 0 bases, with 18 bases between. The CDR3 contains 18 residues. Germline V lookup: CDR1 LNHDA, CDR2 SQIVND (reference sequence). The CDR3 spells CASSISRGQLSSYNEQFF. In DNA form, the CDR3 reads TGTGCCAGTAGTATCTCCCGTGGACAGCTAAGCTCCTACAATGAGCAGTTCTTC.

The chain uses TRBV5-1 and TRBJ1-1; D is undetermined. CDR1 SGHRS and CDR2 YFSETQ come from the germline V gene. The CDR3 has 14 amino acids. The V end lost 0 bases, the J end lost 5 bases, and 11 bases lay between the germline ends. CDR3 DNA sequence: TGCGCCAGCAGCTTGGAGTACGGCTATACTGAAGCTTTCTTT. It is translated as CASSLEYGYTEAFF.

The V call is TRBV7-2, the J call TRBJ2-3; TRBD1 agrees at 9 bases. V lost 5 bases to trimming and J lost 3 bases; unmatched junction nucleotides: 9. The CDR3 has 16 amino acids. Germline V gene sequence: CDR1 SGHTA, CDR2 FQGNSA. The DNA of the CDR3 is TGTGCCAGCAGCCCAGGGACAGGGAGGTGGACAGATACGCAGTATTTT. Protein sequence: CASSPGTGRWTDTQYF.

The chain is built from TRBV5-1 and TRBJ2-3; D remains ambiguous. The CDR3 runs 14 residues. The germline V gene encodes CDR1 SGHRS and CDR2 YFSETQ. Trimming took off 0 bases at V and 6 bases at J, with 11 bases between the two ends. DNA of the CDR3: TGCGCCAGCAGCTTGGAATCCTTCGGGGATACGCAGTATTTT. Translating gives CASSLESFGDTQYF.

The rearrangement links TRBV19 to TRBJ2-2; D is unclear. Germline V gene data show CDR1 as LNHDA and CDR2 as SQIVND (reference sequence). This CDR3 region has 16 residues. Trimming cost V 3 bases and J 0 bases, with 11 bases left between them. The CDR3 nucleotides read TGTGCCAGTAGTATGCTGGCTGACGCGAACACCGGGGAGCTGTTTTTT. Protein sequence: CASSMLADANTGELFF.

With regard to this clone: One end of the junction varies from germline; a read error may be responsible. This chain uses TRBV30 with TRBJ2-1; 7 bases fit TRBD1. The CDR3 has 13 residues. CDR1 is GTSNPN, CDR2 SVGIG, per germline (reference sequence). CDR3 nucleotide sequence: TGTGCCTTACCGGGACAGAGATACAGTGAGCAGTTCTTC. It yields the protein CALPGQRYSEQFF.

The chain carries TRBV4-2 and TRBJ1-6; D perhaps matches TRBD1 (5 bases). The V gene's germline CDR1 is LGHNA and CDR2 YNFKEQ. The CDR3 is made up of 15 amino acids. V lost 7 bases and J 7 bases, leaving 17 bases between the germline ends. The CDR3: CASTWSGRGNSPLHF. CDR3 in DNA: TGTGCCAGCACCTGGTCGGGGAGGGGAAATTCACCCCTCCACTTT.

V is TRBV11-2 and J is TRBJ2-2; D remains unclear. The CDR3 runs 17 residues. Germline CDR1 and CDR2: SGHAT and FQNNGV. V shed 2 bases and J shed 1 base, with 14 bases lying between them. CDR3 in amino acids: CASSLFLLELNTGELFF. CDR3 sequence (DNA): TGTGCCAGCAGCTTATTTCTCCTAGAATTGAACACCGGGGAGCTGTTTTTT.

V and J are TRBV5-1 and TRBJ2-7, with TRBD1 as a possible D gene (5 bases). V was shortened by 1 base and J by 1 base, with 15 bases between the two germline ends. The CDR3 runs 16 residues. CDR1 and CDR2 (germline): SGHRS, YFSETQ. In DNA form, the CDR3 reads TGCGCCAGCAGCTTGTCCCCACAGGACGGTTCCTACGAGCAGTACTTC. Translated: CASSLSPQDGSYEQYF.

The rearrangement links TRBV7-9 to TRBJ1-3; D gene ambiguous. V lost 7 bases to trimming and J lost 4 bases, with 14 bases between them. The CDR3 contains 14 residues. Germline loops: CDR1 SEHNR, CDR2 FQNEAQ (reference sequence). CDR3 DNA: TGTGCCAGCATCTGGGCAACACACGGAAACACCATATATTTT. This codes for CASIWATHGNTIYF.

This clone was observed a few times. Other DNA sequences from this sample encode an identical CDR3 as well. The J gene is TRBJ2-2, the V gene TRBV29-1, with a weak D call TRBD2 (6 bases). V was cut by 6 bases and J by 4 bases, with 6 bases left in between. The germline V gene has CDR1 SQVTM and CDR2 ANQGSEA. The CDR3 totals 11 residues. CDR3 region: CSVGGTGELFF. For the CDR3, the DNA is TGCAGCGTGGGAGGCACCGGGGAGCTGTTTTTT.

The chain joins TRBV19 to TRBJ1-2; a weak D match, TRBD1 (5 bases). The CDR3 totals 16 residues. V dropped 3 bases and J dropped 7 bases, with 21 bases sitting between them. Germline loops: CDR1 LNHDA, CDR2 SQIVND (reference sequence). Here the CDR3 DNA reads TGTGCCAGTAGTATTCGGGGCAGGGAAGTCTGGCGTGGCTACACCTTC. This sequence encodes CASSIRGREVWRGYTF.

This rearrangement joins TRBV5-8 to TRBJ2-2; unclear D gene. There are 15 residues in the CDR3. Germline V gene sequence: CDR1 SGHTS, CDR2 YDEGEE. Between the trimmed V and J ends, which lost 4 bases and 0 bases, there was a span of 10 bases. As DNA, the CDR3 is TGTGCCAGCAGCACGGGCCCGACGAACACCGGGGAGCTGTTTTTT. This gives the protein CASSTGPTNTGELFF. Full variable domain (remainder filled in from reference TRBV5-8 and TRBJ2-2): EAGVTQSPTHLIKTRGQQATLRCSPISGHTSVYWYQQALGLGLQFLLWYDEGEERNRGNFPPRFSGRQFPNYSSELNVNALELEDSALYLCASSTGPTNTGELFFGEGSRLTVL.

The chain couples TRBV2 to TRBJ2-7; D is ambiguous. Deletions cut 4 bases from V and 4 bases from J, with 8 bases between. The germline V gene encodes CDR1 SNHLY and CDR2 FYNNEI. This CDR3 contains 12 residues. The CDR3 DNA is TGTGCCAGCAGTGTTTTATGGTACGAGCAGTACTTC. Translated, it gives CASSVLWYEQYF.

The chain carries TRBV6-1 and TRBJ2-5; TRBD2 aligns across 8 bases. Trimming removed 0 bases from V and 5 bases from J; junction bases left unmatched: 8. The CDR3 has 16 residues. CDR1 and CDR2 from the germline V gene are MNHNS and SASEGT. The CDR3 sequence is CASSEAPGSGAETQYF. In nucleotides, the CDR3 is TGTGCCAGCAGTGAAGCGCCTGGTAGCGGGGCGGAGACCCAGTACTTC.